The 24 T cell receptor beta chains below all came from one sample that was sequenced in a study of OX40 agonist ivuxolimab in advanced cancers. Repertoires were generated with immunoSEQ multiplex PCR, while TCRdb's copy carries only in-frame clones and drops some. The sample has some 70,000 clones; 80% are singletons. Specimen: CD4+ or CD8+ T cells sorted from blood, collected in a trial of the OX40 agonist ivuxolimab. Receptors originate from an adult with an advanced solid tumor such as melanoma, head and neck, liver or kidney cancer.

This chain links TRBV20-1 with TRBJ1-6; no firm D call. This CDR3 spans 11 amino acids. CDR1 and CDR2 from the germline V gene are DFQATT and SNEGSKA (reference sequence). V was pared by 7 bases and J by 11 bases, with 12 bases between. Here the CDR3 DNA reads TGCAGTGTAGGGAGGGTCGCACCCCTCCACTTT. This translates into CSVGRVAPLHF.

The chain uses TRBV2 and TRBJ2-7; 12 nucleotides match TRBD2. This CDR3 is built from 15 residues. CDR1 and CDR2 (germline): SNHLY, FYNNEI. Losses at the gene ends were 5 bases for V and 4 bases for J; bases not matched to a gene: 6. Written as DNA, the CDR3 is TGTGCCAGCAGTCCCGGACTAGCGGGAATTTACGAGCAGTACTTC. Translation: CASSPGLAGIYEQYF.

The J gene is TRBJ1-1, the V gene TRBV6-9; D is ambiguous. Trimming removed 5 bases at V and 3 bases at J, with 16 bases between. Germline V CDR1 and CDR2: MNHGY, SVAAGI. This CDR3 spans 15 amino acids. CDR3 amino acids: CASSPRRTADTEAFF. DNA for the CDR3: TGTGCCAGCAGTCCCCGGCGCACAGCCGACACTGAAGCTTTCTTT.

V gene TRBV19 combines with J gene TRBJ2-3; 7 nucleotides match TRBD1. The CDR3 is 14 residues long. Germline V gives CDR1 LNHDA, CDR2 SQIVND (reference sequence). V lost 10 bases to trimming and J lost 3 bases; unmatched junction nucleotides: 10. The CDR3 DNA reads TGTGCCACCAGACAGGGATCAGGAACAGATACGCAGTATTTT. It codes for CATRQGSGTDTQYF.

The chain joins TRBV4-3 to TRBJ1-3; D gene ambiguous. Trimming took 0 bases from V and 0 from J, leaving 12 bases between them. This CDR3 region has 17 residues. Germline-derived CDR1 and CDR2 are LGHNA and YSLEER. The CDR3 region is CASSQEPVQYSGNTIYF. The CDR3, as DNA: TGCGCCAGCAGCCAAGAACCAGTCCAATACTCTGGAAACACCATATATTTT.

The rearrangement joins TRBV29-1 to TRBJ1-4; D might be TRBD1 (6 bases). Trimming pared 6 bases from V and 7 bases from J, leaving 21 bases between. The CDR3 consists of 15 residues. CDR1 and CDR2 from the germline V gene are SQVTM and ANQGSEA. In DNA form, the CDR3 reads TGCAGCGTAGGGGAGCGCCGGGACATCGGTGAAAAACTGTTTTTT. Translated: CSVGERRDIGEKLFF.

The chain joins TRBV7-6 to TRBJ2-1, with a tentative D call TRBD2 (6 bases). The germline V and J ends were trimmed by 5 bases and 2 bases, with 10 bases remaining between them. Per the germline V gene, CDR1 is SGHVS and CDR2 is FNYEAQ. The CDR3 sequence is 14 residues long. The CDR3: CASSPSVTYNEQFF. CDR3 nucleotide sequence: TGTGCCAGCAGCCCTAGCGTTACCTACAATGAGCAGTTCTTC.

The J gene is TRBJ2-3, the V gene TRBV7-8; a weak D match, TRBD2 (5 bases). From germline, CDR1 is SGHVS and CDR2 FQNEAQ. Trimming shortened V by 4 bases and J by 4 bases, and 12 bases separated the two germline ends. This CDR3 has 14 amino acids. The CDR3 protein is CASSSALVADTQYF. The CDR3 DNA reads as TGTGCCAGCAGCTCCGCACTAGTTGCAGATACGCAGTATTTT. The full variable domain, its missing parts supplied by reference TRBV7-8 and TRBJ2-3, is GAGVSQSPRYKVAKRGQDVALRCDPISGHVSLFWYQQALGQGPEFLTYFQNEAQLDKSGLPSDRFFAERPEGSVSTLKIQRTQQEDSAVYLCASSSALVADTQYFGPGTRLTVL.

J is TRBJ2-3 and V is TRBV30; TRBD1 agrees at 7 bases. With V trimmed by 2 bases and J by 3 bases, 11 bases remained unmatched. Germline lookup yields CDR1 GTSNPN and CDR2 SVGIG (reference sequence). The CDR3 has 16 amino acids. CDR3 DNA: TGTGCCTGGAGTAGGCCCGACAGGGTTTGGACAGATACGCAGTATTTT. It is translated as CAWSRPDRVWTDTQYF.

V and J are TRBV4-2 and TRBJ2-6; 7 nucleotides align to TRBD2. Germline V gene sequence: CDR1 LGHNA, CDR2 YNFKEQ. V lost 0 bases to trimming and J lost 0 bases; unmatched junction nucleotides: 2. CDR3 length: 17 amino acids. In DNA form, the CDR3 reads TGTGCCAGCAGCCAAGATTGGACTAGCTCTGGGGCCAACGTCCTGACTTTC. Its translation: CASSQDWTSSGANVLTF.

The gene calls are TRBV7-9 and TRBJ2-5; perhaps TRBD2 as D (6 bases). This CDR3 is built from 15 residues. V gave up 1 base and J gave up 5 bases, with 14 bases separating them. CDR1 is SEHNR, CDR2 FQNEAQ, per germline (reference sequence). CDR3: CASSLVAAGGETQYF. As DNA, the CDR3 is TGTGCCAGCAGCTTAGTAGCGGCCGGCGGGGAGACCCAGTACTTC. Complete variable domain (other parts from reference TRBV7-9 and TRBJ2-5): DTGVSQNPRHKITKRGQNVTFRCDPISEHNRLYWYRQTLGQGPEFLTYFQNEAQLEKSRLLSDRFSAERPKGSFSTLEIQRTEQGDSAMYLCASSLVAAGGETQYFGPGTRLLVL.

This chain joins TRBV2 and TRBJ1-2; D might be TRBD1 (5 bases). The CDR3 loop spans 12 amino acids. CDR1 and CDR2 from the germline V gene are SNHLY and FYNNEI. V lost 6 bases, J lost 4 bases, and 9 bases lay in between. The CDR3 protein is CASRDNGYGYTF. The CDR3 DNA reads TGTGCCAGCAGGGACAACGGCTATGGCTACACCTTC.

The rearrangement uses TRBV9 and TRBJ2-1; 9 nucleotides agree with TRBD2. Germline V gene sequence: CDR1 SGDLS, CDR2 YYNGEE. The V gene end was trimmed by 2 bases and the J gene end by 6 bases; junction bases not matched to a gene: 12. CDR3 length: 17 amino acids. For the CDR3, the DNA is TGTGCCAGCAGCGTCTCCCTACTAGCGGGCAGTTTCAATGAGCAGTTCTTC. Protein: CASSVSLLAGSFNEQFF.

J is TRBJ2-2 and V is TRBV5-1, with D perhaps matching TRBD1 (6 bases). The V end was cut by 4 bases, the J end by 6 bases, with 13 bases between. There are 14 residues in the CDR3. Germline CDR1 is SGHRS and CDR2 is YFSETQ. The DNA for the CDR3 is TGCGCCAGCAGCCCGGACAGTAACCCCGGGGAGCTGTTTTTT. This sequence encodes CASSPDSNPGELFF.

The DNA of the CDR3 is TGTGCCAGCAGCCCACGAGGAGCGGGAGGGAGACCCTACGAGCAGTACTTC. Its translation: CASSPRGAGGRPYEQYF. This chain uses TRBV7-2 with TRBJ2-7, with 10 bases aligning to TRBD2. Germline trimming cut 5 bases from V and 2 bases from J; bases unmatched to any gene: 12. Germline V gene data show CDR1 as SGHTA and CDR2 as FQGNSA. This CDR3 has 17 amino acids.

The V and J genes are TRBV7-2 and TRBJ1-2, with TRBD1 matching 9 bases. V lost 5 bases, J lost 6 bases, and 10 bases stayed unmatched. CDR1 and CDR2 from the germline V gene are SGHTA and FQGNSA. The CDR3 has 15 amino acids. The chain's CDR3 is CASSRSRDREDGYTF. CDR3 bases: TGTGCCAGCAGCAGATCCCGGGACAGGGAGGATGGCTACACCTTC. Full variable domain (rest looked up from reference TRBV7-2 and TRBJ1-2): GAGVSQSPSNKVTEKGKDVELRCDPISGHTALYWYRQSLGQGLEFLIYFQGNSAPDKSGLPSDRFSAERTGGSVSTLTIQRTQQEDSAVYLCASSRSRDREDGYTFGSGTRLTVV.

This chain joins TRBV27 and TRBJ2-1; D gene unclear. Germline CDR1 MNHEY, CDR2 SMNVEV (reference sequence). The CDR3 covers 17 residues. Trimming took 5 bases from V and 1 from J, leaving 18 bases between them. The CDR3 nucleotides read TGTGCCAGCAGTCCCCACTCTCTACCAGAGTCCTACAATGAGCAGTTCTTC. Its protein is CASSPHSLPESYNEQFF.

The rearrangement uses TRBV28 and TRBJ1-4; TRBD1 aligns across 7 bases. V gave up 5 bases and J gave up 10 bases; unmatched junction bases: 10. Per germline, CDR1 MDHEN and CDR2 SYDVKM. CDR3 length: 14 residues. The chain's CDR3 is CASSALDREGKLFF. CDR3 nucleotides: TGTGCCAGCAGTGCCCTAGACAGGGAGGGAAAACTGTTTTTT.

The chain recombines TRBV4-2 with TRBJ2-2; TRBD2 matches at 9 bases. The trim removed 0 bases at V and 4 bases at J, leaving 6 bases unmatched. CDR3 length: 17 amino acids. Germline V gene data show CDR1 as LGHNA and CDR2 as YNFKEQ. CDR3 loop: CASSQESGSGGTGELFF. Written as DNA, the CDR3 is TGTGCCAGCAGCCAAGAAAGTGGTAGCGGGGGCACCGGGGAGCTGTTTTTT.

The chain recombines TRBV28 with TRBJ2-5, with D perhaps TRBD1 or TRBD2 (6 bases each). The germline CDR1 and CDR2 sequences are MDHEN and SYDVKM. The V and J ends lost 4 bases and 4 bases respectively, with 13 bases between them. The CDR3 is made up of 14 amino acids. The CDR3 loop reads CASSSGGGRETQYF. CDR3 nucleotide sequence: TGTGCCAGCAGTTCAGGTGGGGGGCGAGAGACCCAGTACTTC.

CDR3 in amino acids: CASSFLGENTEAFF. CDR3 DNA sequence: TGCGCCAGCAGCTTTTTGGGGGAGAACACTGAAGCTTTCTTT. The gene calls are TRBV5-1 and TRBJ1-1; tentative D call: TRBD1 (5 bases). The V gene's germline CDR1 is SGHRS and CDR2 YFSETQ. Trimming took off 2 bases at V and 1 base at J, with 9 bases between the two ends. The CDR3 totals 14 residues.

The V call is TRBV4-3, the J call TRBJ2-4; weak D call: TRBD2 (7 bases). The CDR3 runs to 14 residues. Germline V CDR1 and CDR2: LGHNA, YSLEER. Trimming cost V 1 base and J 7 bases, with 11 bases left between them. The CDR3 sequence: CASSQGGGGNIQYF. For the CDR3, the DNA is TGCGCCAGCAGCCAAGGAGGGGGGGGGAACATTCAGTACTTC.

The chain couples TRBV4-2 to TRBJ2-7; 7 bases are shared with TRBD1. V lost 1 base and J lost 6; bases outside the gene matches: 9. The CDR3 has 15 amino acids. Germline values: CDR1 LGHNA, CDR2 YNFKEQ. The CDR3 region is CASSQVATGPAEQYF. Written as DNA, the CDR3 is TGTGCCAGCAGCCAAGTAGCGACAGGGCCCGCCGAGCAGTACTTC.

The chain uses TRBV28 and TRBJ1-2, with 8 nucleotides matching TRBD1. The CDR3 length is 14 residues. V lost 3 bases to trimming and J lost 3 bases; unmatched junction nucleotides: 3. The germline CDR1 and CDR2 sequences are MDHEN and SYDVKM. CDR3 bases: TGTGCCAGCAGTTTCCAGGGGGCAGACTATGGCTACACCTTC. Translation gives CASSFQGADYGYTF.